Sequencing of this T cell receptor beta chain was carried out in a study of blood T cell repertoires in COVID-19. Study as a whole: The United States, Italy and Spain provided the acute and convalescent COVID-19 samples. From T cells, B-cell-depleted T cells, or PBMCs came the material, which was cDNA or gDNA.

V lost 10 bases and J 3 bases, leaving 21 bases between the germline ends. The CDR3 is made up of 15 amino acids. In germline, CDR1 is LNHDA, CDR2 SQIVND (reference sequence). Original processing notes: Estimation of nucleated cell counts relied on the amplification of reference gene primers. TCRdb's copy holds only in-frame clones and misses some; the assay was immunoSEQ multiplex PCR. The V and J calls and the clone size are those of that table, but D and trimming were determined from the DNA. This table has fewer than 70,000 clones, roughly 80% appearing once. The rearrangement uses TRBV19 and TRBJ1-1; a possible D gene is TRBD1 (5 bases). Material for sequencing was peripheral blood. This sequence originates from a man between 60 and 75 years old with acute or convalescent COVID-19. CDR3 bases: TGTGCCATTCGTCCTTCCGTCAGGGCGTACACTGAAGCTTTCTTT. Residues: CAIRPSVRAYTEAFF.